This T cell receptor (beta chain) is from a study of blood T cell repertoires in COVID-19. About the study: Samples came from the United States, Italy and Spain, spanning acute and convalescent COVID-19. T cells, B-cell-depleted T cells, or PBMCs supplied cDNA or gDNA.

Original data processing: Reference gene primer amplification gave estimated nucleated cell counts. Here immunoSEQ multiplex PCR was the method, and the copy in TCRdb shows in-frame clones only, minus some. V, J and clone size were drawn from that table, and D and trimming were deduced from the DNA. The repertoire includes roughly 54,000 clones, roughly 82% of them detected once, and 2% to 2.5% sits in the top ten. V was shortened by 2 bases and J by 0 bases, with 6 bases between the two germline ends. Germline CDR1 and CDR2: SGHRS and YFSETQ. CDR3 size: 15 residues. This clone turned up a few times. The rearrangement uses TRBV5-1 and TRBJ1-6; D uncertain. This TCR derives from a woman aged 55-69 years with acute or convalescent COVID-19. Sequenced material: peripheral blood. The CDR3 is CASSLRSSYNSPLHF. In nucleotides, the CDR3 is TGCGCCAGCAGCTTAAGGAGCTCCTATAATTCACCCCTCCACTTT.